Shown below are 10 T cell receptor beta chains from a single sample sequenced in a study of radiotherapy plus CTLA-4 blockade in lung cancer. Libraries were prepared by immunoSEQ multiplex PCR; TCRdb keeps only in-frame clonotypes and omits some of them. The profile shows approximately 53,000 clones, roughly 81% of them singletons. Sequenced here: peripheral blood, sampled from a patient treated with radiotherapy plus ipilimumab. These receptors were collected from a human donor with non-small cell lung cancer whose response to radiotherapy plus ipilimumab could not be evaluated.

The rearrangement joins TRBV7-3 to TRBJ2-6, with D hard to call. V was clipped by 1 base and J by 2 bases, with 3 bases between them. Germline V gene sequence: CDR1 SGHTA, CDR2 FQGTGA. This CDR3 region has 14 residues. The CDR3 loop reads CASSLNTGANVLTF. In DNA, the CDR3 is TGTGCCAGCAGCTTAAACACTGGGGCCAACGTCCTGACTTTC.

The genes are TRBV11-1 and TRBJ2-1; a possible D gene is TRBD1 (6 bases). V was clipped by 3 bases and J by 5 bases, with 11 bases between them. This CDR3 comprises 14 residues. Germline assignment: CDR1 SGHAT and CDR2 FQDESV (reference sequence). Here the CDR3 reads CASSFGTLNNEQFF. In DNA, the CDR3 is TGTGCCAGCAGCTTTGGGACACTAAACAATGAGCAGTTCTTC.

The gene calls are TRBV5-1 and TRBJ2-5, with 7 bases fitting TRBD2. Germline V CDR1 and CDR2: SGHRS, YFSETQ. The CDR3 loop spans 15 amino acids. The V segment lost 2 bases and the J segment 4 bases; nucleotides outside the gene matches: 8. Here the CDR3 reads CASSFATSVVETQYF. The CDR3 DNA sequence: TGCGCCAGCAGCTTCGCAACTAGCGTGGTAGAGACCCAGTACTTC.

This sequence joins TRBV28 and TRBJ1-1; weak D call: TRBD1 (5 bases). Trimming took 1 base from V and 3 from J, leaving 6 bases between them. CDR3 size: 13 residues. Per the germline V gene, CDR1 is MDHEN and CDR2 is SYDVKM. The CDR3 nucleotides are TGTGCCAGCAGTTTATCGGGGGACACTGAAGCTTTCTTT. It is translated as CASSLSGDTEAFF.

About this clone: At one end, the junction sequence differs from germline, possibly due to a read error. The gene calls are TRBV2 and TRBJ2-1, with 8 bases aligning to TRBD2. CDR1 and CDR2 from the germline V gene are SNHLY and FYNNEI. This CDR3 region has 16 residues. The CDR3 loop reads CASSHVSGNLYNGQFF. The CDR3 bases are TGTGCCAGCAGCCACGTTAGCGGGAACCTCTACAATGGGCAGTTCTTC.

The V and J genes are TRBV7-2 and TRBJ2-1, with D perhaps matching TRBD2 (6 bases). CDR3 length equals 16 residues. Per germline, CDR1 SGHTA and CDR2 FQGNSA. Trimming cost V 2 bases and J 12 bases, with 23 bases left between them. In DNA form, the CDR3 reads TGTGCCAGCAGCTTATTTTCCAGCGAGACAGCCGGGGGGCAGTTCTTC. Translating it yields CASSLFSSETAGGQFF.

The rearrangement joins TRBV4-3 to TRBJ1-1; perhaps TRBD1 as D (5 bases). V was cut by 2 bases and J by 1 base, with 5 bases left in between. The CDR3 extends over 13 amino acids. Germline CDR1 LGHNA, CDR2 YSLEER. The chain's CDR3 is CASSQTGNTEAFF. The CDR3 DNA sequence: TGCGCCAGCAGCCAAACAGGGAACACTGAAGCTTTCTTT.

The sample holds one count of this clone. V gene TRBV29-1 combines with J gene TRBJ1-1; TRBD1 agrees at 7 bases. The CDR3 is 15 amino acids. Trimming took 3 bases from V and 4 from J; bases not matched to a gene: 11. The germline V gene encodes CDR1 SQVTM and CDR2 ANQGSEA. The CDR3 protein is CSVDGQGVSGTEAFF. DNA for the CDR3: TGCAGCGTTGATGGGCAGGGGGTTAGCGGCACTGAAGCTTTCTTT.

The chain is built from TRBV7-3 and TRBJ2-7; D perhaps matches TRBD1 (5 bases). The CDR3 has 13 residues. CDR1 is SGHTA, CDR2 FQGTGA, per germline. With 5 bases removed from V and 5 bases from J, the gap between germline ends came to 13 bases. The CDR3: CASSLQGRDEQYF. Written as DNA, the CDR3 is TGTGCCAGCAGCCTCCAGGGTCGCGACGAGCAGTACTTC.

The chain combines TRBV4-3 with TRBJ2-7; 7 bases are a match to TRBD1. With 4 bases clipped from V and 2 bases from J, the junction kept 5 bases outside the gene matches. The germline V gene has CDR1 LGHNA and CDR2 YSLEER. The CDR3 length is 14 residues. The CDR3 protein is CASSLRTGPYEQYF. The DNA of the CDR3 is TGCGCCAGCAGCCTCCGGACAGGACCCTACGAGCAGTACTTC.